The 20 T cell receptor beta chains in this list originate from one sample, sequenced in a study of shared clonotypes between healthy human individuals. Clones were sequenced by immunoSEQ multiplex PCR, and TCRdb holds only the in-frame ones, with some missing. This table has more than 550,000 clones, 90% appearing once. The sample was memory CD8+ T cells from PBMCs. The subset: CD45RO+ cells pooled with CCR7-negative TemRA cells. The receptors come from a man younger than 30 in good health. Some clones in this sample may be carry-over from other donors' samples.

The table lists this clone with a count of one. The rearrangement links TRBV27 to TRBJ2-5, with D possibly TRBD2 on 6 matching bases. Germline CDR1 MNHEY, CDR2 SMNVEV (reference sequence). V shed 5 bases and J shed 8 bases, with 27 bases lying between them. This CDR3 is built from 17 residues. In DNA, the CDR3 is TGTGCCAGCAGTACCGGAAAAAGCGGGCCCCTCTCCCGAACCCAGTACTTC. It encodes CASSTGKSGPLSRTQYF.

The genes are TRBV5-4 and TRBJ1-2, with a possible D match to TRBD1 (5 bases). Per the germline V gene, CDR1 is SGHNT and CDR2 is YYREEE (reference sequence). V was cut by 3 bases and J by 6 bases, with 9 bases left in between. The CDR3 covers 12 residues. CDR3 in DNA: TGTGCCAGCAGCTCGTGGGGGGATGGCTACACCTTC. It yields the protein CASSSWGDGYTF.

The genes are TRBV14 and TRBJ2-7; perhaps D is TRBD1 or TRBD2 (6 bases each). The CDR3 length is 15 residues. The V gene's germline CDR1 is SGHDN and CDR2 FVKESK. V was clipped by 4 bases and J by 6 bases, with 19 bases between them. The CDR3 spells CASSPIRGAAAEQYF. The DNA for the CDR3 is TGTGCCAGCAGCCCAATAAGGGGGGCAGCGGCCGAGCAGTACTTC. Based on the CDR3 plus reference TRBV14 and TRBJ2-7, the full variable domain is EAGVTQFPSHSVIEKGQTVTLRCDPISGHDNLYWYRRVMGKEIKFLLHFVKESKQDESGMPNNRFLAERTGGTYSTLKVQPAELEDSGVYFCASSPIRGAAAEQYFGPGTRLTVT.

The chain joins TRBV14 to TRBJ2-1; D may be TRBD2 (5 bases). Germline CDR1 SGHDN, CDR2 FVKESK. This CDR3 region has 16 residues. Trimming took 5 bases from V and 0 from J, leaving 14 bases between them. The CDR3 bases are TGTGCCAGCAGCTGGGGTGAGGGAAGCTCCTACAATGAGCAGTTCTTC. Residues: CASSWGEGSSYNEQFF.

A few counts support this clone. DNA for the CDR3: TGTGCCAGCAGCTTAGGGGGACAGTGGGACTATGGCTACACCTTC. Encoded protein: CASSLGGQWDYGYTF. The rearrangement links TRBV11-2 to TRBJ1-2, with 7 bases aligning to TRBD1. The CDR3 extends over 15 amino acids. With V trimmed by 1 base and J by 3 bases, 5 bases remained unmatched. Germline loops: CDR1 SGHAT, CDR2 FQNNGV.

V usage is TRBV19 and J usage is TRBJ2-7; 7 nucleotides match TRBD1. CDR3 size: 15 residues. Trimming removed 6 bases from V and 2 bases from J; junction bases left unmatched: 10. Germline assignment: CDR1 LNHDA and CDR2 SQIVND (reference sequence). As DNA, the CDR3 is TGTGCCAGTAGCACCCGGACAGGCATAGCCTACGAGCAGTACTTC. Its translation: CASSTRTGIAYEQYF.

The table lists this clone with a count of one. The chain recombines TRBV2 with TRBJ2-7; weak D call: TRBD2 (6 bases). Germline assignment: CDR1 SNHLY and CDR2 FYNNEI. The V and J ends lost 4 bases and 3 bases respectively, with 19 bases between them. The CDR3 loop spans 16 amino acids. The CDR3 bases are TGTGCCAGCAGTGCGCGGAGTCCGGGACTTATCTACGAGCAGTACTTC. This translates into CASSARSPGLIYEQYF.

This clone was counted at least ten times. This sample includes further DNA sequences coding for the same CDR3. The gene calls are TRBV30 and TRBJ1-1; no reliable D call. The ends were cut back, 5 bases at V and 1 base at J, with 8 bases in the middle. The CDR3 spans 12 residues. From germline, CDR1 is GTSNPN and CDR2 SVGIG (reference sequence). CDR3 loop: CAWRRGNTEAFF. In DNA, the CDR3 is TGTGCCTGGCGACGGGGGAACACTGAAGCTTTCTTT.

For this clone: Other nucleotide sequences from this sample produce the same CDR3. The chain combines TRBV9 with TRBJ2-2; TRBD1 is a possible D gene (6 bases). V gave up 3 bases and J gave up 0 bases, with 9 bases separating them. The germline V gene encodes CDR1 SGDLS and CDR2 YYNGEE. This CDR3 has 15 residues. CDR3 loop: CASSAGTTNTGELFF. CDR3 nucleotides: TGTGCCAGCAGCGCCGGGACAACGAACACCGGGGAGCTGTTTTTT.

The chain has TRBV6-1 and TRBJ1-2; D gene ambiguous. This CDR3 contains 14 residues. Germline V gives CDR1 MNHNS, CDR2 SASEGT. Trimming removed 0 bases from V and 1 base from J, with 6 bases in between. CDR3 nucleotide sequence: TGTGCCAGCAGTGAAGCTCCATTTAACTATGGCTACACCTTC. It translates to CASSEAPFNYGYTF.

J is TRBJ2-1 and V is TRBV5-1; D gene uncertain. Germline values: CDR1 SGHRS, CDR2 YFSETQ. The CDR3 sequence is 14 residues long. V was clipped by 5 bases and J by 0 bases, with 9 bases between them. CDR3: CASRAESSYNEQFF. The CDR3, as DNA: TGCGCCAGCAGGGCAGAGAGCTCCTACAATGAGCAGTTCTTC.

The chain couples TRBV5-4 to TRBJ2-5; D is perhaps TRBD2 (5 bases). V lost 2 bases and J lost 1, with 6 bases in between. Germline CDR1 is SGHNT and CDR2 is YYREEE (reference sequence). CDR3 length equals 13 residues. CDR3 protein: CASSFRGQETQYF. The CDR3, as DNA: TGTGCCAGCAGCTTTCGGGGCCAAGAGACCCAGTACTTC.

The J gene is TRBJ2-7, the V gene TRBV9; the match to TRBD1 covers 11 bases. Germline V gene lookup returns CDR1 SGDLS and CDR2 YYNGEE. The CDR3 is 15 amino acids. V lost 4 bases and J lost 2; bases outside the gene matches: 5. The CDR3 coding sequence is TGTGCCAGCAGCCCAGGACAGGGGGCCGCCTACGAGCAGTACTTC. Protein: CASSPGQGAAYEQYF.

The chain joins TRBV28 to TRBJ2-1; D call uncertain. This CDR3 has 14 amino acids. Germline CDR1 reads MDHEN; CDR2 reads SYDVKM. Trimming took 4 bases from V and 3 from J, leaving 10 bases between them. The CDR3 DNA is TGTGCCAGCAGTTCCCCCCGGAGCTACAATGAGCAGTTCTTC. It encodes CASSSPRSYNEQFF.

The chain employs TRBV27 and TRBJ2-1; D may be TRBD1 or TRBD2 (5 bases each). Germline V gives CDR1 MNHEY, CDR2 SMNVEV (reference sequence). Trimming left V 8 bases short and J 0 bases short, with 14 bases between. The CDR3 is 15 residues long. DNA of the CDR3: TGTGCCAGCGCGCCGGGACCGAGCTCCTACAATGAGCAGTTCTTC. It translates to CASAPGPSSYNEQFF.

The V and J genes are TRBV2 and TRBJ2-1; 10 nucleotides match TRBD1. The V gene's germline CDR1 is SNHLY and CDR2 FYNNEI. The V segment lost 6 bases and the J segment 0 bases; nucleotides outside the gene matches: 14. CDR3 length: 19 amino acids. DNA of the CDR3: TGTGCCAGCAGGGCAACCGGGACAGGGGCGTTTAGCTCCTACAATGAGCAGTTCTTC. This translates into CASRATGTGAFSSYNEQFF.

This clone was counted a single time. CDR3 bases: TGTGCCAGCAGCCCGGGGTGGGGGCGAAGCCAGCCCCAGCATTTT. It encodes CASSPGWGRSQPQHF. The V gene is TRBV5-8, the J gene TRBJ1-5, with D possibly being TRBD1 (6 bases). The CDR3 is 15 residues long. Germline-derived CDR1 and CDR2 are SGHTS and YDEGEE. V gave up 4 bases and J gave up 7 bases, with 18 bases separating them.

The gene calls are TRBV19 and TRBJ2-7; D may be TRBD2 (7 bases). The V gene's germline CDR1 is LNHDA and CDR2 SQIVND (reference sequence). V dropped 0 bases and J dropped 0 bases, with 12 bases sitting between them. The CDR3 totals 16 residues. The CDR3 spells CASSIDNRGASYEQYF. In DNA, the CDR3 is TGTGCCAGTAGTATAGATAACCGGGGGGCCTCCTACGAGCAGTACTTC. Complete variable domain (other parts from reference TRBV19 and TRBJ2-7): DGGITQSPKYLFRKEGQNVTLSCEQNLNHDAMYWYRQDPGQGLRLIYYSQIVNDFQKGDIAEGYSVSREKKESFPLTVTSAQKNPTAFYLCASSIDNRGASYEQYFGPGTRLTVT.

The chain is built from TRBV28 and TRBJ2-7; TRBD1 matches at 7 bases. Per germline, CDR1 MDHEN and CDR2 SYDVKM. Unmatched junction bases numbered 11, after V lost 7 bases and J lost 5 bases. This CDR3 contains 14 residues. As DNA, the CDR3 is TGTGCCAGCACTCCCACAGGGGATACCCACGAGCAGTACTTC. This gives the protein CASTPTGDTHEQYF.

There are many counts of this clone. V and J are TRBV6-4 and TRBJ2-6; D uncertain. The CDR3 spans 16 residues. Trimming removed 3 bases from V and 1 base from J, with 10 bases in between. Germline CDR1 MRHNA, CDR2 SNTAGT. The CDR3 coding sequence is TGTGCCAGCAGTGAGGCAGTTGGGTCTGGGGCCAACGTCCTGACTTTC. It codes for CASSEAVGSGANVLTF.